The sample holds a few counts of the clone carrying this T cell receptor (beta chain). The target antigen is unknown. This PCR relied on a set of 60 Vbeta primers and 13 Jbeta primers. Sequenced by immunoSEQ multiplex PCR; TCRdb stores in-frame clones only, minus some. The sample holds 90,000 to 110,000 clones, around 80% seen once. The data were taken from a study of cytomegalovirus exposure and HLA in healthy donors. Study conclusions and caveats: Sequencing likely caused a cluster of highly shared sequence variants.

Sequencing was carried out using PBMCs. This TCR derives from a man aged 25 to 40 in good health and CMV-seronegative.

The CDR3 reads CASSFPGDEQFF. For the CDR3, the DNA is TGTGCCAGCAGCTTTCCGGGGGATGAGCAGTTCTTC. The chain has TRBV7-3 and TRBJ2-1; D is possibly TRBD2 (6 bases). Looked up from germline, CDR1 is SGHTA and CDR2 is FQGTGA. V shed 3 bases and J shed 8 bases, with 8 bases lying between them. The CDR3 spans 12 residues.